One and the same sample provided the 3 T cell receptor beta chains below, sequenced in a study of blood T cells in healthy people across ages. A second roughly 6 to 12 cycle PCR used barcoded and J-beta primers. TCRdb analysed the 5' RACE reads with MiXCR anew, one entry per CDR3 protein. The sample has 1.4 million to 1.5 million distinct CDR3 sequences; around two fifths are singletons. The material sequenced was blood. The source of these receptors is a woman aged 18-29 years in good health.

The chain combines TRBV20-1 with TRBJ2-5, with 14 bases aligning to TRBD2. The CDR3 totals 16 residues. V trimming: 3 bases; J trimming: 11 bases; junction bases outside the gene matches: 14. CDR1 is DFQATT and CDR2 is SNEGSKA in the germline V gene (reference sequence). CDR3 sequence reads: CSASPGLAGDDNEQYF. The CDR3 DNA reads TGCAGTGCTAGCCCGGGACTAGCGGGAGACGACAATGAGCAGTACTTC.

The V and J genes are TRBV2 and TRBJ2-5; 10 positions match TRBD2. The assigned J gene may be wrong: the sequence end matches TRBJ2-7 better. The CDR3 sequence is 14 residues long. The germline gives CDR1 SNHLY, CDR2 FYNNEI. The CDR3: CASAALAGVSEQYF. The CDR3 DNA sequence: TGTGCCAGCGCTGCCCTAGCGGGAGTAAGCGAGCAGTACTTC.

The CDR3 region is CASSGAGANYGYTF. In DNA form, the CDR3 reads TGTGCCAGCAGTGGGGCCGGAGCTAACTATGGCTACACCTTC. This rearrangement joins TRBV2 to TRBJ1-2; unclear D gene. The V gene's germline CDR1 is SNHLY and CDR2 FYNNEI. Trimming left V 4 bases short and J 0 bases short, with 9 bases between. The CDR3 length is 14 residues.